These 13 T cell receptor beta chains share one sample of origin, sequenced in a study of T cell changes during pregnancy in multiple sclerosis. Assay: immunoSEQ multiplex PCR; the TCRdb copy retains only in-frame clones and omits some. In the table there are under 60,000 clones, around 93% of which are singletons. The material sequenced was CD8+ T cells from peripheral blood mononuclear cells, taken after pregnancy. All receptors derive from a female donor with multiple sclerosis, enrolled in a pregnancy study.

This rearrangement joins TRBV6-1 to TRBJ2-7, with a possible D match to TRBD2 (5 bases). Germline loops: CDR1 MNHNS, CDR2 SASEGT. The V and J ends lost 7 bases and 1 base respectively, with 14 bases between them. There are 14 residues in the CDR3. The CDR3, as DNA: TGTGCCAGCACTACCACGACGGGATCCTACGAGCAGTACTTC. Protein product: CASTTTTGSYEQYF.

The chain uses TRBV19 and TRBJ2-1, with no clear D. The V end lost 5 bases, the J end lost 9 bases, and 26 bases lay between the germline ends. The CDR3 sequence is 17 residues long. The V gene's germline CDR1 is LNHDA and CDR2 SQIVND (reference sequence). The CDR3 DNA is TGTGCCAGTAGTGCCCTGGGCAGGCTGGGCTCTTTCGGTGAGCAGTTCTTC. Protein product: CASSALGRLGSFGEQFF. Using reference TRBV19 and TRBJ2-1 for the parts outside the CDR3, the full variable domain is DGGITQSPKYLFRKEGQNVTLSCEQNLNHDAMYWYRQDPGQGLRLIYYSQIVNDFQKGDIAEGYSVSREKKESFPLTVTSAQKNPTAFYLCASSALGRLGSFGEQFFGPGTRLTVL.

The V and J genes are TRBV5-4 and TRBJ2-5, with D possibly TRBD1 on 5 matching bases. The germline V and J ends were trimmed by 8 bases and 4 bases, with 9 bases remaining between them. CDR1 and CDR2 (germline): SGHNT, YYREEE (reference sequence). The CDR3 has 11 amino acids. CDR3 sequence reads: CASWQGETQYF. The CDR3 coding sequence is TGTGCCAGTTGGCAGGGAGAGACCCAGTACTTC.

J is TRBJ1-5 and V is TRBV29-1; 10 positions agree with TRBD1. Germline V gene sequence: CDR1 SQVTM, CDR2 ANQGSEA. Trimming removed 4 bases from V and 4 bases from J; junction bases left unmatched: 1. The CDR3 covers 13 residues. The CDR3 protein is CSVGGQGNQPQHF. The CDR3 DNA sequence: TGCAGCGTTGGGGGACAGGGGAATCAGCCCCAGCATTTT.

J is TRBJ2-7 and V is TRBV7-8; the D gene is possibly TRBD2 (7 bases). Germline V gene data show CDR1 as SGHVS and CDR2 as FQNEAQ. The CDR3 spans 14 residues. V was shortened by 3 bases and J by 4 bases, with 13 bases between the two germline ends. CDR3 DNA: TGTGCCAGCAGCTTGGGAGGGGGGGCATACGAGCAGTACTTC. Translation gives CASSLGGGAYEQYF.

The V call is TRBV5-1, the J call TRBJ1-1; 7 bases fit TRBD1. Germline loops: CDR1 SGHRS, CDR2 YFSETQ. The ends lost 4 bases at V and 6 bases at J; junction bases unmatched: 6. The CDR3 runs to 13 residues. The CDR3 DNA sequence: TGCGCCAGCAGCCCGCCGGGGACAGCTGAAGCTTTCTTT. Its protein is CASSPPGTAEAFF.

The chain uses TRBV14 and TRBJ2-7; TRBD2 agrees at 7 bases. Germline V lookup: CDR1 SGHDN, CDR2 FVKESK. This CDR3 is built from 12 residues. The trim removed 4 bases at V and 4 bases at J, leaving 1 base unmatched. The CDR3 sequence: CASSPGGYEQYF. The CDR3 DNA follows: TGTGCCAGCAGCCCGGGGGGTTACGAGCAGTACTTC.

The chain uses TRBV9 and TRBJ2-1, with D perhaps matching TRBD1 (5 bases). V lost 4 bases to trimming and J lost 4 bases, with 12 bases between them. Germline V gene data show CDR1 as SGDLS and CDR2 as YYNGEE. The CDR3 runs to 14 residues. CDR3 bases: TGTGCCAGCAGCCCGCCCGCAGGGTACAATGAGCAGTTCTTC. Translating gives CASSPPAGYNEQFF.

The chain uses TRBV27 and TRBJ2-1, with TRBD1 identical over 8 bases. The CDR3 is made up of 16 amino acids. J was trimmed by 0 bases and V by 2 bases; bases with no gene match: 3. CDR1 is MNHEY and CDR2 is SMNVEV in the germline V gene (reference sequence). CDR3 DNA: TGTGCCAGCAGTTTAACGGGACAGGTCTCCTACAATGAGCAGTTCTTC. Protein: CASSLTGQVSYNEQFF.

This chain uses TRBV6-1 with TRBJ1-5; D not resolved. Germline V CDR1 and CDR2: MNHNS, SASEGT. The ends were cut back, 1 base at V and 6 bases at J, with 7 bases in the middle. There are 13 residues in the CDR3. Written as DNA, the CDR3 is TGTGCCAGCAGTGAAGTCCTCTCTCAGCCCCAGCATTTT. It codes for CASSEVLSQPQHF.

The chain uses TRBV7-2 and TRBJ2-3; a possible D gene is TRBD2 (7 bases). Between the trimmed V and J ends, which lost 1 base and 4 bases, there was a span of 12 bases. The germline V gene encodes CDR1 SGHTA and CDR2 FQGNSA. This CDR3 comprises 15 residues. CDR3 region: CASSLVGGAPDTQYF. For the CDR3, the DNA is TGTGCCAGCAGCTTAGTGGGGGGGGCCCCAGATACGCAGTATTTT.

This clone was recorded once. The genes are TRBV4-1 and TRBJ1-5; a possible D gene is TRBD1 (5 bases). V dropped 1 base and J dropped 5 bases, with 18 bases sitting between them. The CDR3 has 17 amino acids. Germline CDR1 and CDR2: MGHRA and YSYEKL. The CDR3 protein is CASSQGGLTEEDQPQHF. The DNA of the CDR3 is TGCGCCAGCAGCCAAGGGGGACTAACCGAAGAGGATCAGCCCCAGCATTTT.

This clone showed up just a few times. The chain is built from TRBV11-1 and TRBJ2-7; 9 bases align to TRBD1. Germline-derived CDR1 and CDR2 are SGHAT and FQDESV (reference sequence). V dropped 5 bases and J dropped 1; count of bases not matched to a gene: 3. The CDR3 extends over 14 amino acids. CDR3 region: CASSRTGESYEQYF. CDR3 DNA: TGTGCCAGCAGCCGGACAGGGGAGTCCTACGAGCAGTACTTC.